One TCR beta chain is described in this entry. Its antigen is undetermined. This CDR3 contains 14 residues. Losses at the gene ends were 5 bases for V and 7 bases for J; bases not matched to a gene: 7. Germline V lookup: CDR1 MNHEY, CDR2 SVGAGI. These data are taken from a study of cytomegalovirus exposure and HLA in healthy donors. Notes on the study in general: Analyses of presence and absence presupposed an approximately uniform sequencing depth across donors. Most observed TCR sequences were rare, whereas some public TCRs were detected in many donors.

The PCR employed 60 Vbeta primers together with 13 Jbeta primers. Sequencing was performed with immunoSEQ multiplex PCR; in TCRdb, only in-frame clones are kept and a portion is missing. The top ten hold roughly 4.3% of the sample, which has more than 95,000 clones, 75% to 85% seen once. V is TRBV6-5 and J is TRBJ1-2; 10 positions match TRBD1. This clonotype was sampled from a man aged 25-45 years in good health and CMV-seropositive. Sequenced material: PBMCs. The CDR3 loop reads CASSPQGTGAGYTF. CDR3 DNA: TGTGCCAGCAGTCCCCAGGGGACAGGGGCTGGCTACACCTTC.